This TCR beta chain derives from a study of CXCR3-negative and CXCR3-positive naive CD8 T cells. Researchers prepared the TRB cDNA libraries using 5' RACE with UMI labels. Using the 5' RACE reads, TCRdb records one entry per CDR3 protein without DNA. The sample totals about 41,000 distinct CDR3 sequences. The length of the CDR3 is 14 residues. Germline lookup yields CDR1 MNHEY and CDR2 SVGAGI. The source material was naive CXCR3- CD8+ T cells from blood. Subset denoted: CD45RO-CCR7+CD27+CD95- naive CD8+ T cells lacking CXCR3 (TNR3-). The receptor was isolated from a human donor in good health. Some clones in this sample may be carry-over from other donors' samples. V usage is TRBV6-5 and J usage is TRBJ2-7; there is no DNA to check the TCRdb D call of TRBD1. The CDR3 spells CASRNRGFSYEQYF.